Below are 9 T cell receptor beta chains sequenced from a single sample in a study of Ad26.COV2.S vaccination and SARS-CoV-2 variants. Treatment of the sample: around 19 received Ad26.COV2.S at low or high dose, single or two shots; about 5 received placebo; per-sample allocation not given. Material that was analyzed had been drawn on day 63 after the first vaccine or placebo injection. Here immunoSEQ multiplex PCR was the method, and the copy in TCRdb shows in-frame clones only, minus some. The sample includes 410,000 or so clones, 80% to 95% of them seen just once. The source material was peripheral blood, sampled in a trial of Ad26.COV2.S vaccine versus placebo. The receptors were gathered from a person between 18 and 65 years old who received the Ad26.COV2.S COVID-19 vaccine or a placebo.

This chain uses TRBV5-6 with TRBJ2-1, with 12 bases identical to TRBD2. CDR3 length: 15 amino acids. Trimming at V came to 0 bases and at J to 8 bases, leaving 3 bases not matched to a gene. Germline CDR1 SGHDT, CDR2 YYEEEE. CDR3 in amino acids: CASSLASGGADEQFF. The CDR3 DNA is TGTGCCAGCAGCTTGGCTAGCGGGGGGGCCGATGAGCAGTTCTTC.

CDR3: CASRPHWRYTDTQYF. The DNA for the CDR3 is TGCGCCAGCAGACCCCATTGGCGGTACACAGATACGCAGTATTTT. The gene calls are TRBV23-1 and TRBJ2-3; D not certain. TRBV23-1 is an open reading frame whose function is uncertain. V gave up 6 bases and J gave up 2 bases, with 15 bases separating them. The CDR3 runs to 15 residues.

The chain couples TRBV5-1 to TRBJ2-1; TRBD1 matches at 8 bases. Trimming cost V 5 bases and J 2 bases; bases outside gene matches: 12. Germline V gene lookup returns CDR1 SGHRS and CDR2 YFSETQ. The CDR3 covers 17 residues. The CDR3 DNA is TGCGCCAGCAGATTGCGGACAGGGTCTATCGCCTACAATGAGCAGTTCTTC. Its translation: CASRLRTGSIAYNEQFF.

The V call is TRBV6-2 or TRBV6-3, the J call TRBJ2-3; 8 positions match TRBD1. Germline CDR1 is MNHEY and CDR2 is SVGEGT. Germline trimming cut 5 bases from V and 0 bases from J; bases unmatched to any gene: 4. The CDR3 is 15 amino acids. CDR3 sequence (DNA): TGTGCCAGCAGTCAATGGACAGGGAGCACAGATACGCAGTATTTT. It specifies CASSQWTGSTDTQYF.

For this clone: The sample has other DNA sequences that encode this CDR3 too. CDR3 DNA: TGTGCCAGCAGCGTAGTGGCCGGAACATACGAGCAGTACTTC. It translates to CASSVVAGTYEQYF. The V gene is TRBV9, the J gene TRBJ2-7; unclear D gene. Germline V gene lookup returns CDR1 SGDLS and CDR2 YYNGEE. V was cut by 0 bases and J by 4 bases, with 11 bases left in between. The CDR3 spans 14 residues. The full variable domain, in which reference TRBV9 and TRBJ2-7 provide the parts outside the CDR3, is DSGVTQTPKHLITATGQRVTLRCSPRSGDLSVYWYQQSLDQGLQFLIQYYNGEERAKGNILERFSAQQFPDLHSELNLSSLELGDSALYFCASSVVAGTYEQYFGPGTRLTVT.

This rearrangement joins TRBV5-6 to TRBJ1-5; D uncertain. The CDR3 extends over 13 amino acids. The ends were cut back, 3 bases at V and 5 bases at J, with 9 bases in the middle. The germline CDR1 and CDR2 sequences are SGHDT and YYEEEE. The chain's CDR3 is CASSSGRDQPQHF. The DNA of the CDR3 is TGTGCCAGCAGCTCAGGACGCGATCAGCCCCAGCATTTT.

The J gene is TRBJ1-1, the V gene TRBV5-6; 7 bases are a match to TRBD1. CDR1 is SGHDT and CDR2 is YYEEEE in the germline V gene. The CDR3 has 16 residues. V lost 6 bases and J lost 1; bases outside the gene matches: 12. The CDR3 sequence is CASTKYSGGPNTEAFF. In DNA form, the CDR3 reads TGTGCCAGCACCAAATACTCAGGGGGGCCGAACACTGAAGCTTTCTTT.

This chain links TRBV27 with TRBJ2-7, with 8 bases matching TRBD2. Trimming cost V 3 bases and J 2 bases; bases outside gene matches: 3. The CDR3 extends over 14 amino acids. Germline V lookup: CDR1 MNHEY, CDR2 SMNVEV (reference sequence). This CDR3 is CASSFRGGPYEQYF. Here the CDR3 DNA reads TGTGCCAGCAGTTTTCGGGGGGGGCCCTACGAGCAGTACTTC.

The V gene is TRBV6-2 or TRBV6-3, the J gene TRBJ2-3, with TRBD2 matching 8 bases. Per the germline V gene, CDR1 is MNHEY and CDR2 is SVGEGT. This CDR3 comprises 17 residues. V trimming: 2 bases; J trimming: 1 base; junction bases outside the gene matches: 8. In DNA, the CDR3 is TGTGCCAGCAGTTACGACCGGGGGGGCACGGGCACAGATACGCAGTATTTT. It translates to CASSYDRGGTGTDTQYF.